This record covers a single T cell receptor (beta chain). The sample originates from a study of control samples from healthy donors and cancer patients. The germline V gene encodes CDR1 SEHNR and CDR2 FQNEAQ (reference sequence). CDR3 length: 16 amino acids. With 5 bases clipped from V and 5 bases from J, the junction kept 9 bases outside the gene matches. This table comes from immunoSEQ multiplex PCR, and its TCRdb copy is limited to in-frame clones, with some not included. The data hold approximately 87,000 clones, with more than 85% observed a single time. Sequenced sample: blood. This receptor was identified in a woman between 50 and 59 years old in good health. This chain links TRBV7-9 with TRBJ2-7; TRBD2 aligns across 13 bases. CDR3 sequence (DNA): TGTGCCAGCAGCGCCCGGACTAGCGGGAGAGTAAACGAGCAGTACTTC. This translates into CASSARTSGRVNEQYF.